The text below deals with one T cell receptor beta chain. Its antigen is not known. This CDR3 comprises 15 residues. Germline CDR1 is LNHDA and CDR2 is SQIVND (reference sequence). V lost 2 bases and J lost 6; bases outside the gene matches: 6. The data belong to a study of T cell clones after liver transplantation. Study observations and caveats: Graft donor-reactive T cells possibly entered the graft instead of undergoing deletion. A larger donor-reactive than third-party decline suggested partial antigen-specific deletion.

The table came from immunoSEQ multiplex PCR; TCRdb's copy has only in-frame clones and leaves some out. The table lists around 20,000 clones, 75% to 90% of them singletons. Sequenced here: CD8+ T cells from blood, sampled before liver transplant. The origin of this receptor is a human donor who received a liver transplant. This chain joins TRBV19 and TRBJ2-7, with TRBD2 matching over 11 bases. The CDR3 DNA reads as TGTGCCAGTAGTATACCCCTAGCGGGAGGTATCGAGCAGTACTTC. Translating it yields CASSIPLAGGIEQYF.